This record covers a single T cell receptor (beta chain). Its antigen is unknown. This entry belongs to a study of OX40 agonist ivuxolimab in advanced cancers. Background on the study: It was ivuxolimab, an agonistic anti-OX40 (CD134) antibody, that patients were treated with. Patients with hepatocellular carcinoma, melanoma, renal cell or head and neck cancer made up the dose-escalation patients.

Findings of the study overall: Certain nonresponders likewise exhibited a low normalized T-cell clonal expansion.

Germline CDR1 reads MDHEN; CDR2 reads SYDVKM. The CDR3 has 13 residues. Trimming stripped 4 bases from V and 0 bases from J, with 6 bases between. TCRdb's table, derived via immunoSEQ multiplex PCR, lists solely in-frame clones and lacks some. The sample yields around 63,000 clones, about nine tenths seen once. V is TRBV28 and J is TRBJ1-1; the D is unclear. The TCR sequence derives from an adult with an advanced solid tumor such as melanoma, head and neck, liver or kidney cancer. The material sequenced was CD4+ or CD8+ T cells sorted from blood, taken in a trial of the OX40 agonist ivuxolimab. CDR3 sequence (DNA): TGTGCCAGCAGTTCGAGTCTGAACACTGAAGCTTTCTTT. Protein product: CASSSSLNTEAFF.